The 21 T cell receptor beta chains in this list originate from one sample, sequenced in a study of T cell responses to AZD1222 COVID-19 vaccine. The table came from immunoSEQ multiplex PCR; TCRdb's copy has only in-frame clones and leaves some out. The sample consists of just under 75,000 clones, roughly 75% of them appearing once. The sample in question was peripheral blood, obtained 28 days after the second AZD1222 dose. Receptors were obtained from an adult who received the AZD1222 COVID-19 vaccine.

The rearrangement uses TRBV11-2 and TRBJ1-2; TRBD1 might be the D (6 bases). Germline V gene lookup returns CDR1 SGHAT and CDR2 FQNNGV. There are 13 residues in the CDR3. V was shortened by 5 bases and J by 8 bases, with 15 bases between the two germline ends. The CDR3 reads CASSPDSLGGYTF. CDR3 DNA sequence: TGTGCCAGCAGCCCGGACAGTCTAGGAGGCTACACCTTC. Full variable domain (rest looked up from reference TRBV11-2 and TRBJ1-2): EAGVAQSPRYKIIEKRQSVAFWCNPISGHATLYWYQQILGQGPKLLIQFQNNGVVDDSQLPKDRFSAERLKGVDSTLKIQPAKLEDSAVYLCASSPDSLGGYTFGSGTRLTVV.

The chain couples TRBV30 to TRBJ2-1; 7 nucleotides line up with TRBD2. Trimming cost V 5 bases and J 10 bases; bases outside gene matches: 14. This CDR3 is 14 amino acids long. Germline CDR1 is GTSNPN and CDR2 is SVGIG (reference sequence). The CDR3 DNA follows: TGTGCCTGGTGTCCCGGACTAGGAGTCCAGGAGCAGTTCTTC. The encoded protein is CAWCPGLGVQEQFF.

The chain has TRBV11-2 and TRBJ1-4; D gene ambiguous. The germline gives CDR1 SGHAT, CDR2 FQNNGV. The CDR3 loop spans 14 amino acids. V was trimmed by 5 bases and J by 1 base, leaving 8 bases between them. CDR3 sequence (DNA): TGTGCCAGCAGCCAATTCCTAACTAATGAAAAACTGTTTTTT. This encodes CASSQFLTNEKLFF.

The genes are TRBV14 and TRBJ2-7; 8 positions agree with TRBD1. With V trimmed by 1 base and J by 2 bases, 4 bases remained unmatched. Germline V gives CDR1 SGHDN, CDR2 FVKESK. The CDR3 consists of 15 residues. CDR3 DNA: TGTGCCAGCAGCCAAGGACAGGGGAGGACCTACGAGCAGTACTTC. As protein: CASSQGQGRTYEQYF.

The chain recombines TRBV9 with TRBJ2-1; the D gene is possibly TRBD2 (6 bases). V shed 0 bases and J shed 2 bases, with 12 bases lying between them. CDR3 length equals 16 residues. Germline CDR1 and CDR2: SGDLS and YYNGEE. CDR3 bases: TGTGCCAGCAGCGTAGAGAGGCTAGCGCCCTACAATGAGCAGTTCTTC. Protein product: CASSVERLAPYNEQFF.

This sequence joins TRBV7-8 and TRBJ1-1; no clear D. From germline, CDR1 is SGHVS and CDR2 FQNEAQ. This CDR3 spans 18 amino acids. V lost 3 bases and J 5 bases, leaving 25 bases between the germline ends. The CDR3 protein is CASSFIALNRAMGTEAFF. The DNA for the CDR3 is TGTGCCAGCAGCTTTATCGCTTTAAACCGGGCCATGGGGACTGAAGCTTTCTTT.

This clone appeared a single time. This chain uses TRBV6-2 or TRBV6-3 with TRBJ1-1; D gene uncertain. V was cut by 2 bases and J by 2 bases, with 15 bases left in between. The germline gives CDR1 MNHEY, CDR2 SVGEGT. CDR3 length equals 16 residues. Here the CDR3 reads CASSYQAGEVNTEAFF. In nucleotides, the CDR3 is TGTGCCAGCAGTTACCAGGCGGGAGAGGTAAACACTGAAGCTTTCTTT.

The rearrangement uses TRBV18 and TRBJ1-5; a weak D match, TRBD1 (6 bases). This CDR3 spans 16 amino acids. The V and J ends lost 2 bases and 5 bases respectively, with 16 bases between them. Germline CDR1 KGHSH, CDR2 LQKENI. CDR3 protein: CASSPSGTRADQPQHF. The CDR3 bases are TGTGCCAGCTCACCATCCGGGACAAGGGCGGATCAGCCCCAGCATTTT.

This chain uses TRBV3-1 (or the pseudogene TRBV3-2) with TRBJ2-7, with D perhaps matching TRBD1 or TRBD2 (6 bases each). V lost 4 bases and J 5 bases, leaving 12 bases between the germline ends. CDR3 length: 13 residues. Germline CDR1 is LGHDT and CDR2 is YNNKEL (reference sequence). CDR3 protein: CASSPTGAHEQYF. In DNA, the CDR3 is TGTGCCAGCAGCCCGACGGGGGCCCACGAGCAGTACTTC.

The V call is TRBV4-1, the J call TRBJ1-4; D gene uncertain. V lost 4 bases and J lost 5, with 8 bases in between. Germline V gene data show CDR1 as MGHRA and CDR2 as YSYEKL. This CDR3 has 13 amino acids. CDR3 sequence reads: CASSPELNEKLFF. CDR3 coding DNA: TGCGCCAGCAGCCCTGAACTGAATGAAAAACTGTTTTTT.

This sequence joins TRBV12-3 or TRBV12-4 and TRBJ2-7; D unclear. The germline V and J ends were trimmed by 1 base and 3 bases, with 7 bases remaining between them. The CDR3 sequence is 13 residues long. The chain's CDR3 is CASSLVGFYEQYF. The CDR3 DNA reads TGTGCCAGCAGTTTAGTGGGTTTCTACGAGCAGTACTTC.

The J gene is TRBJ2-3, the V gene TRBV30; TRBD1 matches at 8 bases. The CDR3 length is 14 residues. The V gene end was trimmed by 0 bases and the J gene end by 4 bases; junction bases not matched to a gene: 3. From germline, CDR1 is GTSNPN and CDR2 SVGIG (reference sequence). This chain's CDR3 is CAWSVGTGPDTQYF. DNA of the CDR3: TGTGCCTGGAGTGTTGGGACAGGCCCAGATACGCAGTATTTT.

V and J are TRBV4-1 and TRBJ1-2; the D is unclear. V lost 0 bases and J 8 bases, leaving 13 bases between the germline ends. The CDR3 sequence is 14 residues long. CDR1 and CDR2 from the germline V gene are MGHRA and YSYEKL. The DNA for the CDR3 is TGCGCCAGCAGCCAAGATGAAGGGCTCCCAGGCTACACCTTC. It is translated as CASSQDEGLPGYTF.

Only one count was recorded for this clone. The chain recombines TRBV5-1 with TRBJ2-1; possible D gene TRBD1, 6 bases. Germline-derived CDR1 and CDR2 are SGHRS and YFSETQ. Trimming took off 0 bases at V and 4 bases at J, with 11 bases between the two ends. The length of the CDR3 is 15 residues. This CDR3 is CASSLGRDTYNEQFF. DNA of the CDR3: TGCGCCAGCAGCTTGGGCCGGGACACATACAATGAGCAGTTCTTC.

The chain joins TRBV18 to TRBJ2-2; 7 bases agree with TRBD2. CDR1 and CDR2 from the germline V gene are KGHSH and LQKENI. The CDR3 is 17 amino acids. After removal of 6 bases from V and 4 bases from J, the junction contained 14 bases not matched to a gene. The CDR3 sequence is CASSASGPSGATGELFF. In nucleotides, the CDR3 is TGTGCCAGCTCCGCCTCGGGGCCTAGCGGAGCCACCGGGGAGCTGTTTTTT.

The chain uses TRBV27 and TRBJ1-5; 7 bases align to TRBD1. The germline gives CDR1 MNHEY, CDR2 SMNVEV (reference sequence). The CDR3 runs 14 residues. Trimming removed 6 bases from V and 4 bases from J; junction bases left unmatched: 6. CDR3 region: CASSLTGLNQPQHF. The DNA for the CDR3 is TGTGCCAGCAGCCTGACAGGGTTAAATCAGCCCCAGCATTTT.

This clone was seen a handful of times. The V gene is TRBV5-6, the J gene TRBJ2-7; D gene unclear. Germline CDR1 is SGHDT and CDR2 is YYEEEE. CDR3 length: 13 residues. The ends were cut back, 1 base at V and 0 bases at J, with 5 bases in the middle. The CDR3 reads CASSLISSYEQYF. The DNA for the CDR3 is TGTGCCAGCAGCTTGATTAGCTCCTACGAGCAGTACTTC. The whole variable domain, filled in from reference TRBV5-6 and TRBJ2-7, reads DAGVTQSPTHLIKTRGQQVTLRCSPKSGHDTVSWYQQALGQGPQFIFQYYEEEERQRGNFPDRFSGHQFPNYSSELNVNALLLGDSALYLCASSLISSYEQYFGPGTRLTVT.

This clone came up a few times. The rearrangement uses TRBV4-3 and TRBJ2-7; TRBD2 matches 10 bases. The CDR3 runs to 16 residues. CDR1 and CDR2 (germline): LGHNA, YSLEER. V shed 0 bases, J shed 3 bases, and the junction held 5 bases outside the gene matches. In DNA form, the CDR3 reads TGCGCCAGCAGCCAAGATTGGCCTAGCGGGAGCTACGAGCAGTACTTC. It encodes CASSQDWPSGSYEQYF.

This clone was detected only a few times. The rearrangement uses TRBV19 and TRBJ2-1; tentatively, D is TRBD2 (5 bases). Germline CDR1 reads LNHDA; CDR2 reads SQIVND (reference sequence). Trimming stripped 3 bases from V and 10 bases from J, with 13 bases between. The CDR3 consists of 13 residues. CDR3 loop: CASSIWLAAEQFF. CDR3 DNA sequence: TGTGCCAGTAGTATCTGGCTAGCAGCCGAGCAGTTCTTC.

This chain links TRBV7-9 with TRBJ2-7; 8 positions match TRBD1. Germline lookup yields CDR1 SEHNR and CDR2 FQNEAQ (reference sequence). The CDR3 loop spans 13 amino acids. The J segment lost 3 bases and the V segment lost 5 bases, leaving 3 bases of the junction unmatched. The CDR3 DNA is TGTGCCAGCAGCCCGGACAGGGTCTACGAGCAGTACTTC. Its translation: CASSPDRVYEQYF. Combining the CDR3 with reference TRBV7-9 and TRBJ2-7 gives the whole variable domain DTGVSQNPRHKITKRGQNVTFRCDPISEHNRLYWYRQTLGQGPEFLTYFQNEAQLEKSRLLSDRFSAERPKGSFSTLEIQRTEQGDSAMYLCASSPDRVYEQYFGPGTRLTVT.

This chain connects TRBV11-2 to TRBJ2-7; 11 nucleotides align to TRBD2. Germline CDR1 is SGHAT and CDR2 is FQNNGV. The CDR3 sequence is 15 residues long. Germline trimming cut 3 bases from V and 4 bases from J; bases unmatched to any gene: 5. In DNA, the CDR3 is TGTGCCAGCAGCTTGGGACTAGCGGTTATTTACGAGCAGTACTTC. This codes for CASSLGLAVIYEQYF.